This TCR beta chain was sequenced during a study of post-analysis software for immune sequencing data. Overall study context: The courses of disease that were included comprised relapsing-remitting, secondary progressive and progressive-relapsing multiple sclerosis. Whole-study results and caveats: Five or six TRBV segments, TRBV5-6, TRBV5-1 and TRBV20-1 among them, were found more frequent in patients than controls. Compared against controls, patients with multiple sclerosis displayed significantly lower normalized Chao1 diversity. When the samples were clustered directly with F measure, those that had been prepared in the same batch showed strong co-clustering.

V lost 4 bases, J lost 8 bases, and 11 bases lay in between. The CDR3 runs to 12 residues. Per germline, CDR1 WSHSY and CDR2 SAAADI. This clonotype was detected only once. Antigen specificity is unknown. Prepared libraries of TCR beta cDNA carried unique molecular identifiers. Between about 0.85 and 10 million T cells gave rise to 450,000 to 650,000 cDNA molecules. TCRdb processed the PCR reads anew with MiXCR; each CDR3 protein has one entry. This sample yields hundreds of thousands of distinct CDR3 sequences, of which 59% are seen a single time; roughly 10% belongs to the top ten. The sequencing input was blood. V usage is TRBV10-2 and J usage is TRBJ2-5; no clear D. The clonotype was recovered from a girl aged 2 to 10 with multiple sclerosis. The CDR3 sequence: CASSGPGGTQYF. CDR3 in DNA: TGCGCCAGCAGTGGCCCCGGTGGCACCCAGTACTTC.